This T cell receptor beta chain was documented in a study of shared clonotypes between healthy human individuals. The wider study: Plates per donor: three CD4 naive, three CD4 memory, two CD8 naive, one CD8 memory.

As regards this clone: Its antigen is not identified.

Study results and limitations: Estimated richness values were generally larger in naive subsets than in memory subsets.

An assay was performed, and its level was deep. The method was immunoSEQ multiplex PCR; TCRdb's version includes in-frame clones alone and lacks a portion of them. The sample includes 2 million to 2.5 million clones, 80% to 95% of them seen just once. The CDR3 has 16 residues. Germline values: CDR1 MNHNS, CDR2 SASEGT. The V and J ends lost 4 bases and 2 bases respectively, with 17 bases between them. A CD45RA-negative memory subset and a CD45RA+ naive subset were separated from the CD4+ cells. This receptor was identified in a man aged 18 to 29 in good health. Some clones in this sample may be carry-over from other donors' samples. The chain has TRBV6-1 and TRBJ2-5; D is perhaps TRBD1 (6 bases). Sequenced input: naive CD4+ T cells from PBMCs. Regarding subset: CD45RA+ positively selected. The CDR3, as DNA: TGTGCCAGCAGTGGAGGGACACTTCTAATTCAAGAGACCCAGTACTTC. The encoded protein is CASSGGTLLIQETQYF.